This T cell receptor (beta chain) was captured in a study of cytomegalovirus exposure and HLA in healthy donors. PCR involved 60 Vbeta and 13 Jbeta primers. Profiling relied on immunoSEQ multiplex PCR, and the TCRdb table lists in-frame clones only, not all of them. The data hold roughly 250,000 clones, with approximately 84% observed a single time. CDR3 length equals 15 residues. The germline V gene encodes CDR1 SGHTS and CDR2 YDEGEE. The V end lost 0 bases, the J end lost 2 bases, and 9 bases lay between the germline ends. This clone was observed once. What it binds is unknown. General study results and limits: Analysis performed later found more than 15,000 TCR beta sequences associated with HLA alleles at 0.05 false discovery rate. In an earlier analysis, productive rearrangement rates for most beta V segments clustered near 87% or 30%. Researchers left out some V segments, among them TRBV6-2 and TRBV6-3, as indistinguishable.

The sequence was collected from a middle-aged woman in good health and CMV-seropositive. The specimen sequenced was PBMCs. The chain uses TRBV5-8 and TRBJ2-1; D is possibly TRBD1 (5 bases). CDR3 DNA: TGTGCCAGCAGCTTGGGTCAGGGTCCCTACAATGAGCAGTTCTTC. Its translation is CASSLGQGPYNEQFF.